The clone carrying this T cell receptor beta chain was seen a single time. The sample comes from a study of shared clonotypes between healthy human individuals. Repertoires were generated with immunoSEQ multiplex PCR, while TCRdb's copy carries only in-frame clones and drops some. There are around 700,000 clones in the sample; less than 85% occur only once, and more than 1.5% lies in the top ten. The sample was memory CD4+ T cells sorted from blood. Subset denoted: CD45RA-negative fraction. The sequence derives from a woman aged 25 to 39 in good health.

The CDR3 DNA reads TGTGCCAGCAGCCGAGGGGGCACCGAGTCTGGAAACACCATATATTTT. Translation gives CASSRGGTESGNTIYF. The J gene is TRBJ1-3, the V gene TRBV5-4; TRBD1 aligns across 7 bases. The V and J ends lost 4 bases and 1 base, in that order; junction bases with no gene match: 8. The CDR3 is 16 amino acids. CDR1 is SGHNT and CDR2 is YYREEE in the germline V gene (reference sequence).